The rows below give T cell receptor beta chains drawn from one sample of a study of spatial heterogeneity in lung cancer. One entry per CDR3 protein results from TCRdb running MiXCR on the 5' RACE reads. The profile shows some 50,000 distinct CDR3 sequences, less than 8.5% of them singletons. Sequences were derived from PBMCs, sampled at surgery. The receptor set was obtained from a female donor with early-stage non-small cell lung cancer. The CDR3 runs from the conserved cysteine through the conserved F or W. D genes are given only for firm matches. Some rows have no size entry. The others give once, few or many, or a class for an expanded clone.

>many|TRBV5-1|TRBD1|TRBJ2-3|16
TGCGCCAGCAGCTTGGCCGTCGACAGGGTCGCAGATACGCAGTATTTT
CASSLAVDRVADTQYF
>many|TRBV24-1|.|TRBJ2-3|16
TGTGCCACCAGTGATGCCCGGGACACGAGCACAGATACGCAGTATTTT
CATSDARDTSTDTQYF
>few|TRBV9|TRBD1|TRBJ2-5|15
TGTGCCAGCAGCTCCCTGGACAGGGGGGGAGAGACCCAGTACTTC
CASSSLDRGGETQYF
>many|TRBV7-2|TRBD1|TRBJ1-5|16
TGTGCCAGCAGCGAAACCTCCGGGACAGGGGATCAGCCCCAGCATTTT
CASSETSGTGDQPQHF
>many|TRBV29-1|.|TRBJ1-1|13
TGCAGCGTAGCAGGGTATATTTACACTGAAGCTTTCTTT
CSVAGYIYTEAFF
>few|TRBV27|TRBD1|TRBJ2-3|15
TGTGCCAGCAGTTTAGAGGGGACAGGAACAGATACGCAGTATTTT
CASSLEGTGTDTQYF
>.|TRBV13|.|TRBJ1-4|14
TGTGCCAGCAGCTTCGAGGCAGGTGGTGAAAAACTGTTTTTT
CASSFEAGGEKLFF
>.|TRBV20-1|TRBD1|TRBJ1-1|14
TGCAGTGTTAGAGCAATGGACAGGGCGGGTGAAGCTTTCTTT
CSVRAMDRAGEAFF
>many|TRBV19|.|TRBJ1-5|15
TGTGCCAGTAGTCAGAGGCCGGGCGGGAATCAGCCCCAGCATTTT
CASSQRPGGNQPQHF
>many|TRBV6-2/TRBV6-3|.|TRBJ2-1|14
TGTGCCAGCAGTTCGGGAATATTGTACAATGAGCAGTTCTTC
CASSSGILYNEQFF
>.|TRBV30|.|TRBJ1-1|13
TGTGCCTGGAGTGGGGGGGTGAACACTGAAGCTTTCTTT
CAWSGGVNTEAFF
>.|TRBV19|.|TRBJ2-2|15
TGTGCCAGTAGCCCTCCACAGGGTGTCCCCGGGGAGCTGTTTTTT
CASSPPQGVPGELFF
>many|TRBV28|.|TRBJ2-6|13
TGTGCCAGCAGTTTAGGTGGGGCCAACGTCCTGACTTTC
CASSLGGANVLTF
>.|TRBV5-1|TRBD1|TRBJ1-2|15
TGCGCCAGCAGCTTCGGGTCAGGGGGCGACTATGGCTACACCTTC
CASSFGSGGDYGYTF
>few|TRBV30|.|TRBJ1-1|13
TGTGCCTGGAAGGGCTCCATGAACACTGAAGCTTTCTTT
CAWKGSMNTEAFF
>many|TRBV12-3/TRBV12-4|TRBD2|TRBJ2-1|15
TGTGCCAGCAGTCCCGGAAGCGGGGGGGCCCATGAGCAGTTCTTC
CASSPGSGGAHEQFF
>few|TRBV12-3/TRBV12-4|TRBD2|TRBJ2-1|16
TGTGCCAGCAGTCCCGTGACTAGCGGGGGCCCCAATGAGCAGTTCTTC
CASSPVTSGGPNEQFF
>few|TRBV7-2|TRBD2|TRBJ2-7|15
TGTGCCAGCAGCTTACTGGCGGGGGGGCCCTACGAGCAGTACTTC
CASSLLAGGPYEQYF
>few|TRBV7-2|.|TRBJ2-6|15
TGTGCCAGCAGCTTCTCCGGCTCTGGGGCCAACGTCCTGACTTTC
CASSFSGSGANVLTF
>many|TRBV10-3|TRBD1|TRBJ2-5|16
TGTGCCATCAGACCCGACAGGGGGCAGGGGCAAGAGACCCAGTACTTC
CAIRPDRGQGQETQYF
>many|TRBV6-6|.|TRBJ1-1|14
TGTGCCAGCAGAGTTGGACACAGGAACACTGAAGCTTTCTTT
CASRVGHRNTEAFF
>many|TRBV14|.|TRBJ2-5|16
TGTGCCAGCAGCCAAGTGGCAGGGTGGTTGGCAGAGACCCAGTACTTC
CASSQVAGWLAETQYF
>.|TRBV6-1|.|TRBJ2-4|17
TGTGCCAGCAGTGAACGTGCAGGGGACCTCTACAAAAACATTCAGTACTTC
CASSERAGDLYKNIQYF
>.|TRBV6-6|TRBD2|TRBJ2-3|16
TGTGCCAGCAGTTACCGGGGACTAGCGGCCACAGATACGCAGTATTTT
CASSYRGLAATDTQYF
>.|TRBV30|.|TRBJ1-2|12
TGTGCCTGGACCACCGGGACGGGAGGCTACACCTTC
CAWTTGTGGYTF
>many|TRBV5-1|TRBD1|TRBJ1-5|16
TGCGCCAGCAGCCTAGGAGACAGGGGATCCAATCAGCCCCAGCATTTT
CASSLGDRGSNQPQHF
>.|TRBV12-3/TRBV12-4|.|TRBJ1-3|13
TGTGCCAGCAGTTTAGTGCTTGGAAACACCATATATTTT
CASSLVLGNTIYF
>few|TRBV29-1|TRBD1|TRBJ2-7|13
TGCAGCGTCCGCGGGACAGGGGACTACGAGCAGTACTTC
CSVRGTGDYEQYF
>many|TRBV7-3|.|TRBJ2-7|15
TGTGCCAGCAGCTTAAAACCAAGCCCGGCCTACGAGCAGTACTTC
CASSLKPSPAYEQYF
>.|TRBV9|TRBD1|TRBJ2-7|16
TGTGCCAGCAGCGCAAAGGGACAGGGGGACTCCTACGAGCAGTACTTC
CASSAKGQGDSYEQYF
>many|TRBV4-3|.|TRBJ2-7|14
TGCGCCAGCAGCCAAGATCGGAGCTCCTACGAGCAGTACTTC
CASSQDRSSYEQYF
>.|TRBV29-1|.|TRBJ1-2|13
TGCAGCGTTGAATTTGACAGCAACTATGGCTACACCTTC
CSVEFDSNYGYTF
>many|TRBV30|.|TRBJ2-2|13
TGTGCCTGGAGTCAGATGGACACCGGGGAGCTGTTTTTT
CAWSQMDTGELFF
>many|TRBV19|.|TRBJ1-2|13
TGTGCCAGTAGTTTCGACATCGACTATGGCTACACCTTC
CASSFDIDYGYTF
>few|TRBV6-2/TRBV6-3|.|TRBJ2-7|12
TGTGCCAGCAGTTACCTCTTGCGGGAGCAGTACTTC
CASSYLLREQYF
>many|TRBV21-1|.|TRBJ2-2|19
TGTGCCAGCAGCAAAGCGATATCGGGAAAGGGCTCATACACCGGGGAGCTGTTTTTT
CASSKAISGKGSYTGELFF
>many|TRBV11-2|TRBD2|TRBJ2-5|14
TGTGCCAGCAGCTCAGGGACTAGCCAAGAGACCCAGTACTTC
CASSSGTSQETQYF